This TCR beta chain was sequenced in a study of blood T cell repertoires in COVID-19. On the study more broadly: Acute-phase and convalescent COVID-19 samples originated in the United States, Italy and Spain.

The table lists this clone with a few counts. Authors' methods: Reference gene primer amplification yielded estimated nucleated cell counts. The table came from immunoSEQ multiplex PCR; TCRdb's copy has only in-frame clones and leaves some out. That table supplies the V and J calls and clone size; D and trimming were determined from the DNA. The table includes 150,000 or so clones, about 70% detected once. Sequenced material: peripheral blood. The receptor comes from a woman in her seventies with acute or convalescent COVID-19.

CDR3 sequence reads: CASSPFGRADTGELFF. CDR3 sequence (DNA): TGTGCCAGCAGCCCGTTCGGGAGGGCCGACACCGGGGAGCTGTTTTTT. This chain joins TRBV9 and TRBJ2-2; TRBD2 agrees at 8 bases. The CDR3 spans 16 residues. Germline V lookup: CDR1 SGDLS, CDR2 YYNGEE. V trimming: 4 bases; J trimming: 3 bases; junction bases outside the gene matches: 8. The variable domain in full, with the rest retrieved from reference TRBV9 and TRBJ2-2, is DSGVTQTPKHLITATGQRVTLRCSPRSGDLSVYWYQQSLDQGLQFLIQYYNGEERAKGNILERFSAQQFPDLHSELNLSSLELGDSALYFCASSPFGRADTGELFFGEGSRLTVL.